A single sample gave rise to the 10 T cell receptor beta chains below, sequenced in a study of blood T cell repertoires in COVID-19. Using immunoSEQ multiplex PCR, the repertoire was profiled, and TCRdb retains in-frame clones only, with some absent. The sample has under 40,000 clones, over 75% seen once. Sequencing was performed on peripheral blood. The receptor source for this set is a man between 65 and 85 years old with active COVID-19.

The CDR3 DNA is TGTGCCAGCTCACCACAGTATAGCAGCGGGGCCTCGGGGACCGGGGAGCTGTTTTTT. This translates into CASSPQYSSGASGTGELFF. This chain joins TRBV18 and TRBJ2-2, with 7 bases identical to TRBD2. The CDR3 extends over 19 amino acids. CDR1 KGHSH and CDR2 LQKENI come from the germline V gene. V lost 1 base and J lost 5; bases outside the gene matches: 16.

This rearrangement joins TRBV7-9 to TRBJ2-1; possible D gene TRBD2, 5 bases. This CDR3 comprises 13 residues. The V end lost 4 bases, the J end lost 7 bases, and 11 bases lay between the germline ends. In germline, CDR1 is SEHNR, CDR2 FQNEAQ (reference sequence). In DNA, the CDR3 is TGTGCCAGCAGCTCCGGACTGATGAATGAGCAGTTCTTC. Translated, it gives CASSSGLMNEQFF.

The V gene is TRBV2, the J gene TRBJ1-5, with a tentative D call TRBD1 (6 bases). Germline V lookup: CDR1 SNHLY, CDR2 FYNNEI. The CDR3 contains 15 residues. V shed 1 base and J shed 3 bases, with 10 bases lying between them. CDR3: CASSEVGGPNQPQHF. For the CDR3, the DNA is TGTGCCAGCAGTGAAGTGGGGGGGCCCAATCAGCCCCAGCATTTT.

The V and J genes are TRBV7-6 and TRBJ2-7, with a possible D match to TRBD1 (5 bases). Germline V gene sequence: CDR1 SGHVS, CDR2 FNYEAQ. The ends were cut back, 4 bases at V and 5 bases at J, with 15 bases in the middle. The CDR3 has 14 amino acids. The CDR3 reads CASSWGPGRDEQYF. The CDR3 bases are TGTGCCAGCAGCTGGGGCCCTGGTCGGGACGAGCAGTACTTC.

The V gene is TRBV24-1, the J gene TRBJ2-5; D possibly corresponds to TRBD1 (5 bases). The CDR3 has 14 residues. Germline values: CDR1 KGHDR, CDR2 SFDVKD. Trimming pared 3 bases from V and 1 base from J, leaving 8 bases between. CDR3 sequence (DNA): TGTGCCACCAGTGATCGGACATTCCAAGAGACCCAGTACTTC. Translation gives CATSDRTFQETQYF.

The chain recombines TRBV6-2 or TRBV6-3 with TRBJ2-3; a weak D match, TRBD2 (6 bases). There are 17 residues in the CDR3. Trimming left V 2 bases short and J 0 bases short, with 15 bases between. Germline V gene data show CDR1 as MNHEY and CDR2 as SVGEGT. The CDR3 DNA is TGTGCCAGCAGTTACCTCGCAGCTAGCGCTAGCACAGATACGCAGTATTTT. This translates into CASSYLAASASTDTQYF.

The rearrangement joins TRBV6-5 to TRBJ1-5; TRBD1 matches at 7 bases. The CDR3 spans 14 residues. J lost 4 bases, V lost 6 bases, and 6 bases had no gene match. Germline V gives CDR1 MNHEY, CDR2 SVGAGI. The CDR3 bases are TGTGCCAGCAGCTCCGACAGGGTGAATCAGCCCCAGCATTTT. This codes for CASSSDRVNQPQHF.

V and J are TRBV12-5 and TRBJ1-2; no definite D call. This CDR3 has 9 amino acids. Germline V lookup: CDR1 LGHNT, CDR2 FRNRAP. This CDR3 reads CAQPIGYTF. The CDR3, as DNA: TGTGCCCAACCTATAGGCTACACCTTC.

The gene calls are TRBV14 and TRBJ2-5; 10 bases are shared with TRBD2. The germline V gene encodes CDR1 SGHDN and CDR2 FVKESK. The CDR3 consists of 17 residues. J lost 2 bases, V lost 1 base, and 7 bases had no gene match. The CDR3 protein is CASSQGWTSGEQETQYF. CDR3 bases: TGTGCCAGCAGCCAAGGGTGGACTAGCGGAGAGCAAGAGACCCAGTACTTC.

V is TRBV7-2 and J is TRBJ2-7; D is possibly TRBD2 (6 bases). The germline V and J ends were trimmed by 4 bases and 5 bases, with 18 bases remaining between them. CDR3 length: 15 residues. CDR1 and CDR2 from the germline V gene are SGHTA and FQGNSA. The CDR3, as DNA: TGTGCCAGCAGCTACCGGAGGGCCGCCAGGCACGAGCAGTACTTC. Its translation is CASSYRRAARHEQYF.